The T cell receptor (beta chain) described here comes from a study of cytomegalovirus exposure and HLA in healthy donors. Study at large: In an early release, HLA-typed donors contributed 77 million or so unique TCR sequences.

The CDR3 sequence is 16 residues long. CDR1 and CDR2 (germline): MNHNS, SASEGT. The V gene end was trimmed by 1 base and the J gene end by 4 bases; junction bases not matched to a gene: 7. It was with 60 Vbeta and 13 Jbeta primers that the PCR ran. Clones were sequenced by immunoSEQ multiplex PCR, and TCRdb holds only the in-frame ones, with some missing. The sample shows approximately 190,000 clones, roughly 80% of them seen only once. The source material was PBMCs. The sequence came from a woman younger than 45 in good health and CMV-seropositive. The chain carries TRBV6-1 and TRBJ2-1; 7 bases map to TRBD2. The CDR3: CASSEGLGEGYNEQFF. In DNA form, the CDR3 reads TGTGCCAGCAGTGAAGGATTGGGGGAGGGGTACAATGAGCAGTTCTTC.